This T cell receptor beta chain was observed in a study of blood T cell repertoires in COVID-19. Looked up from germline, CDR1 is GTSNPN and CDR2 is SVGIG (reference sequence). This CDR3 spans 15 amino acids. Between the trimmed V and J ends, which lost 0 bases and 4 bases, there was a span of 13 bases. Repertoires were generated with immunoSEQ multiplex PCR, while TCRdb's copy carries only in-frame clones and drops some. The sample lists around 100,000 clones; about nine tenths were seen once. Input material: peripheral blood. This TCR was recovered from a woman in her fifties or sixties with COVID-19, enrolled during active disease. The chain is built from TRBV30 and TRBJ1-5; weak D call: TRBD1 (6 bases). The CDR3 reads CAWSVRGPLNQPQHF. CDR3 nucleotide sequence: TGTGCCTGGAGTGTCAGGGGCCCTTTAAATCAGCCCCAGCATTTT.